A single sample gave rise to the 13 T cell receptor beta chains below, sequenced in a study of T cell changes during pregnancy in multiple sclerosis (dated by TCRdb to about 2019). Libraries were built with the immunoSEQ multiplex PCR assay. In its TCRdb copy, this immuneACCESS table keeps in-frame sequences only and misses some clones. Where compared with another copy, unresolved V genes explain less than half of these, and the others have no known cause. Counted in this sample were 13,000 to 15,000 clones; over 90% of them appeared once. Together, the top ten hold about 2.8% of the sample. This material consisted of peripheral blood, taken in the second trimester of pregnancy. The receptors were sampled from a female donor in good health, enrolled as a control in a pregnancy study.

The table lists this clone with a count of one. CDR3 sequence (DNA): TGTGCCAGCAGTTCGCCCAGGCTAGCGGGGGAAGAGACCCAGTACTTC. This gives the protein CASSSPRLAGEETQYF. V gene TRBV6-5 combines with J gene TRBJ2-5; TRBD2 aligns across 10 bases. In germline, CDR1 is MNHEY, CDR2 SVGAGI. J gave up 3 bases and V 4 bases, and 8 bases lay outside the gene matches. The length of the CDR3 is 16 residues.

The V call is TRBV28, the J call TRBJ2-7; weak D call: TRBD1 (5 bases). Germline V gene sequence: CDR1 MDHEN, CDR2 SYDVKM. This CDR3 comprises 17 residues. V was trimmed by 2 bases and J by 0 bases, leaving 17 bases between them. Written as DNA, the CDR3 is TGTGCCAGCAGTTTAGGAAGGGGCCAAAGGAGCTCCTACGAGCAGTACTTC. Residues: CASSLGRGQRSSYEQYF.

The chain is built from TRBV6-6 and TRBJ1-1, with D perhaps TRBD1 (5 bases). Trimming shortened V by 5 bases and J by 1 base, and 14 bases separated the two germline ends. Germline V gives CDR1 MNHNY, CDR2 SVGAGI (reference sequence). This CDR3 comprises 15 residues. CDR3 nucleotide sequence: TGTGCCAGCAGTGCCACGGACGGACAGAACACTGAAGCTTTCTTT. This codes for CASSATDGQNTEAFF.

The rearrangement links TRBV6-1 to TRBJ2-7; weak D call: TRBD2 (5 bases). CDR1 is MNHNS, CDR2 SASEGT, per germline. V shed 3 bases and J shed 3 bases, with 9 bases lying between them. The CDR3 is 13 residues long. This chain's CDR3 is CASSDKEVYEQYF. The DNA of the CDR3 is TGTGCCAGCAGTGACAAGGAGGTCTACGAGCAGTACTTC.

The chain couples TRBV5-1 to TRBJ2-1; TRBD2 aligns across 7 bases. Germline CDR1 reads SGHRS; CDR2 reads YFSETQ. V lost 2 bases, J lost 6 bases, and 2 bases stayed unmatched. This CDR3 is built from 13 residues. CDR3 sequence reads: CASSFTGGNEQFF. The CDR3 bases are TGCGCCAGCAGCTTCACGGGAGGCAATGAGCAGTTCTTC.

The chain joins TRBV11-2 to TRBJ1-6, with D perhaps TRBD1 (5 bases). The V gene lost 1 base and the J gene lost 7 bases, with 20 bases spanning the gap. The CDR3 totals 18 residues. CDR1 and CDR2 from the germline V gene are SGHAT and FQNNGV. As DNA, the CDR3 is TGTGCCAGCAGCTTAGTCGCCGCTCTCGGGACTACGAATTCACCCCTCCACTTT. Its translation: CASSLVAALGTTNSPLHF.

V and J are TRBV7-9 and TRBJ2-2, with 9 bases lining up with TRBD2. This CDR3 has 14 amino acids. V was pared by 2 bases and J by 6 bases, with 1 base of the junction left unmatched. The germline V gene has CDR1 SEHNR and CDR2 FQNEAQ (reference sequence). This CDR3 reads CASSLRLAAGELFF. CDR3 DNA sequence: TGTGCCAGCAGCTTAAGACTAGCGGCCGGGGAGCTGTTTTTT.

The rearrangement joins TRBV4-3 to TRBJ1-4; D is uncertain. Germline CDR1 reads LGHNA; CDR2 reads YSLEER. The CDR3 is made up of 14 amino acids. V was clipped by 2 bases and J by 8 bases, with 12 bases between them. This chain's CDR3 is CASSQRGPSEKLFF. CDR3 DNA: TGCGCCAGCAGCCAACGAGGGCCGAGCGAAAAACTGTTTTTT.

As concerns this clone: One junction end disagrees with the germline gene, perhaps due to a read error. The chain links TRBV6-1 to TRBJ2-7; 7 bases map to TRBD1. Germline CDR1 is MNHNS and CDR2 is SASEGT. CDR3 size: 13 residues. CDR3 nucleotides: TGTGCCAGCAGCGAAGGGACAGTCTACGAGCAGTACTTC. It codes for CASSEGTVYEQYF.

This chain connects TRBV6-5 to TRBJ1-1, with a tentative D call TRBD1 (5 bases). V shed 9 bases and J shed 10 bases, with 24 bases lying between them. Germline assignment: CDR1 MNHEY and CDR2 SVGAGI. The CDR3 is 14 amino acids. Here the CDR3 DNA reads TGTGCCAGTCGGCCTCGACAGACAACGAAACGAGCTTTCTTT. Translating gives CASRPRQTTKRAFF.

The CDR3 bases are TGCGCCAGCAGCCTAACTAACTATGGCTACACCTTC. Protein sequence: CASSLTNYGYTF. The chain carries TRBV5-1 and TRBJ1-2, with D uncertain. This CDR3 is 12 amino acids long. Per germline, CDR1 SGHRS and CDR2 YFSETQ. V was shortened by 4 bases and J by 0 bases, with 4 bases between the two germline ends.

J is TRBJ1-4 and V is TRBV2; 9 bases agree with TRBD1. This CDR3 contains 14 residues. Germline CDR1 SNHLY, CDR2 FYNNEI. V lost 8 bases to trimming and J lost 7 bases; unmatched junction nucleotides: 8. The CDR3 sequence is CASRPGTGFEKLFF. In DNA, the CDR3 is TGTGCCAGCCGACCTGGGACAGGGTTTGAAAAACTGTTTTTT.

This clone was observed a single time. The V and J genes are TRBV19 and TRBJ2-1; no clear D. Germline CDR1 reads LNHDA; CDR2 reads SQIVND (reference sequence). The germline V and J ends were trimmed by 1 base and 3 bases, with 10 bases remaining between them. The CDR3 is made up of 15 amino acids. The CDR3 DNA sequence: TGTGCCAGTAGTATAGGTAATAGTGTCTACAATGAGCAGTTCTTC. This codes for CASSIGNSVYNEQFF.